The rows below give T cell receptor beta chains drawn from one sample of a study of Ad26.COV2.S vaccination and SARS-CoV-2 variants. Using immunoSEQ multiplex PCR, the repertoire was profiled, and TCRdb retains in-frame clones only, with some absent. Of 300,000 to 400,000 clones listed, roughly 90% are singletons. The starting material was peripheral blood, obtained in a trial of Ad26.COV2.S vaccine versus placebo. The receptor set was obtained from a person aged 18 to 59 who received the Ad26.COV2.S COVID-19 vaccine or a placebo. Each CDR3 is given with its conserved first and last residue. A D gene is named only where the DNA matches it firmly. A row's size may be missing; if present it is once, few, many or a size class.

TRBD1	once	TRBV9	TRBJ2-2	CASSTRQGLTGELFF	TGTGCCAGCAGCACTAGACAGGGATTGACCGGGGAGCTGTTTTTT
NA	NA	TRBV5-4	TRBJ2-3	CASSLMGRDTQYF	TGTGCCAGCAGCTTGATGGGGCGGGATACGCAGTATTTT
TRBD2	NA	TRBV7-2	TRBJ2-5	CASSLVLAGRETQYF	TGTGCCAGCAGCTTAGTCCTAGCGGGAAGAGAGACCCAGTACTTC
TRBD1	NA	TRBV18	TRBJ1-2	CASSPIPDRNYGYTF	TGTGCCAGCTCACCAATTCCGGACAGGAACTATGGCTACACCTTC
NA	NA	TRBV29-1	TRBJ1-1	CSVSRQFTEAFF	TGCAGCGTATCCCGACAGTTCACTGAAGCTTTCTTT
NA	NA	TRBV6-1	TRBJ1-1	CASSENNLEAFF	TGTGCCAGCAGTGAAAACAACCTTGAAGCTTTCTTT
NA	NA	TRBV19	TRBJ2-2	CASSSSGGRGELFF	TGTGCCAGTAGCAGCTCAGGGGGGCGCGGGGAGCTGTTTTTT
TRBD1	NA	TRBV9	TRBJ2-1	CASSISGGFSYNEQFF	TGTGCCAGCAGCATCTCAGGGGGATTCTCCTACAATGAGCAGTTCTTC
NA	NA	TRBV6-5	TRBJ1-1	CASRTDRTTNTEAFF	TGTGCCAGCAGAACCGACAGAACAACGAACACTGAAGCTTTCTTT
NA	NA	TRBV30	TRBJ1-2	CAWSVRRGYTF	TGTGCCTGGAGTGTACGCCGTGGCTACACCTTC
TRBD1	NA	TRBV18	TRBJ2-3	CASSPLDRGSTDTQYF	TGTGCCAGCTCACCACTCGACAGGGGAAGCACAGATACGCAGTATTTT
TRBD1	NA	TRBV28	TRBJ2-6	CARSLGGTGGPSGANVLTF	TGTGCCCGCAGTTTAGGAGGGACAGGGGGCCCCTCTGGGGCCAACGTCCTGACTTTC
TRBD1	NA	TRBV10-3	TRBJ1-2	CAIKDGQGNYGYTF	TGTGCCATCAAGGACGGACAGGGGAACTATGGCTACACCTTC
TRBD1	NA	TRBV18	TRBJ1-5	CASSRQGGANSNQPQHF	TGTGCCAGCTCACGACAGGGGGGTGCCAATAGCAATCAGCCCCAGCATTTT
TRBD1	few	TRBV7-8	TRBJ2-2	CASRGTGQVATGELFF	TGTGCCAGCAGGGGGACGGGACAGGTAGCCACCGGGGAGCTGTTTTTT
NA	NA	TRBV7-8	TRBJ1-5	CASSLDPGPNQPQHF	TGTGCCAGCAGCTTAGATCCCGGTCCCAATCAGCCCCAGCATTTT
NA	NA	TRBV5-5	TRBJ1-5	CASSLLSGVGQPQHF	TGTGCCAGCAGCCTCCTGTCAGGGGTGGGCCAGCCCCAGCATTTT
NA	NA	TRBV30	TRBJ2-1	CARKSPGINEQFF	TGTGCCCGGAAGTCCCCAGGGATCAATGAGCAGTTCTTC
NA	NA	TRBV5-1	TRBJ2-7	CASSEIPTYYEQYF	TGCGCCAGCAGCGAGATCCCTACTTACTACGAGCAGTACTTC
NA	NA	TRBV7-3	TRBJ1-6	CASSLTPGNNSPLHF	TGTGCCAGCAGCTTAACCCCAGGGAATAATTCACCCCTCCACTTT
TRBD1	NA	TRBV5-6	TRBJ1-6	CASSLVGQYNSPLHF	TGTGCCAGCAGCTTGGTGGGACAGTATAATTCACCCCTCCACTTT
NA	few	TRBV5-3	TRBJ1-3	CARITDRNSGNTIYF	TGTGCCAGAATCACAGACCGAAACTCTGGAAACACCATATATTTT
TRBD1	NA	TRBV7-9	TRBJ2-7	CASSPRDRAFYEQYF	TGTGCCAGCAGCCCAAGGGACAGGGCATTCTACGAGCAGTACTTC
NA	few	TRBV19	TRBJ1-3	CASGDGDSGNTIYF	TGTGCCAGTGGGGACGGCGACTCTGGAAACACCATATATTTT
TRBD2	NA	TRBV9	TRBJ2-4	CASSVGTSGGENIQYF	TGTGCCAGCAGCGTAGGGACTAGCGGGGGGGAAAACATTCAGTACTTC
TRBD2	NA	TRBV4-2	TRBJ2-7	CASSQESSGNYEQYF	TGTGCCAGCAGCCAAGAGTCTAGCGGGAACTACGAGCAGTACTTC
NA	NA	TRBV9	TRBJ1-6	CASSVGPGAVSPLHF	TGTGCCAGCAGCGTAGGTCCGGGGGCAGTTTCACCCCTCCACTTT
NA	NA	TRBV18	TRBJ1-1	CASSRGEKNTEAFF	TGTGCCAGCTCCCGGGGAGAGAAAAACACTGAAGCTTTCTTT
NA	once	TRBV11-2	TRBJ1-2	CASSLDVGSGYTF	TGTGCCAGCAGCTTAGATGTGGGCTCTGGCTACACCTTC